This T cell receptor beta chain was recorded in a study of blood T cell repertoires in COVID-19. At the level of the study: Donors in the United States, Italy and Spain gave samples during acute or convalescent COVID-19. T cells, B-cell-depleted T cells, or PBMCs supplied cDNA or gDNA.

The CDR3 sequence is 13 residues long. Germline CDR1 LNHNV, CDR2 YYDKDF (reference sequence). Trimming left V 3 bases short and J 1 base short, with 6 bases between. As processed by the authors: Using reference gene primer amplification, nucleated cell counts were estimated. Some clones are missing from TCRdb's copy, which holds only in-frame ones; the method was immunoSEQ multiplex PCR. That table is the source of V, J and clone size, and D and trimming were worked out from the DNA. Of 130,000 to 150,000 clones listed, 75% to 85% were seen once; the top ten hold roughly 13%. Input material: peripheral blood. The V call is TRBV15, the J call TRBJ1-1; maybe TRBD1 (5 bases). This clonotype was sampled from a man aged 55 to 69 with active or convalescent COVID-19. The CDR3 loop reads CATSSTGNTEAFF. The CDR3 nucleotides are TGTGCCACCAGCAGTACAGGGAACACTGAAGCTTTCTTT.